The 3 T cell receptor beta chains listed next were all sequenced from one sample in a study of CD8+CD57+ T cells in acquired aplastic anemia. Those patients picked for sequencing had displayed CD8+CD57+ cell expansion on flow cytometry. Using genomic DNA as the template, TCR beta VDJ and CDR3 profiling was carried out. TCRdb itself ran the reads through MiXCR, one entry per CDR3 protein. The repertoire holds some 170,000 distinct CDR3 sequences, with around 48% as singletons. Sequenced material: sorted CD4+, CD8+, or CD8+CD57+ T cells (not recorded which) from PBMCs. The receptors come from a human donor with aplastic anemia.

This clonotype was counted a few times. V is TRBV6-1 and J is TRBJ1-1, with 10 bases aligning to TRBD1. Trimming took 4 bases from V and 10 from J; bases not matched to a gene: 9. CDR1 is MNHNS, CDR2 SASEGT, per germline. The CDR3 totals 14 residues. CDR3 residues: CASSGTGGVVRAFF. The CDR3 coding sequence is TGTGCCAGCAGTGGGACAGGGGGGGTTGTTCGAGCTTTCTTT.

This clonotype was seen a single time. CDR3 loop: CASRGGVANEKLFF. In DNA, the CDR3 is TGTGCCAGCCGCGGTGGGGTTGCTAATGAAAAACTGTTTTTT. This chain links TRBV2 with TRBJ1-4; D is undetermined. V was cut by 8 bases and J by 3 bases, with 13 bases left in between. Germline CDR1 is SNHLY and CDR2 is FYNNEI. The CDR3 covers 14 residues. Together with reference TRBV2 and TRBJ1-4, the CDR3 gives the full variable domain: EPEVTQTPSHQVTQMGQEVILRCVPISNHLYFYWYRQILGQKVEFLVSFYNNEISEKSEIFDDQFSVERPDGSNFTLKIRSTKLEDSAMYFCASRGGVANEKLFFGSGTQLSVL.

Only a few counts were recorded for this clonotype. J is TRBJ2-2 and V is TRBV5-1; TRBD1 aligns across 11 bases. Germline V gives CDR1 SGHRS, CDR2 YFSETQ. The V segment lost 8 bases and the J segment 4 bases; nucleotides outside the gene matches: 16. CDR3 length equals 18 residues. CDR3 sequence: CARRTGGALGGCTGELFF. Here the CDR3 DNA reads TGCGCCAGAAGGACAGGGGGCGCGTTAGGGGGATGCACCGGGGAGCTGTTTTTT.